Listed below are T cell receptor beta chains from one sample, sequenced in a study of tumor-infiltrating lymphocytes in primary liver carcinoma. TCRdb re-called the multiplex PCR reads through MiXCR, storing one row per CDR3 protein. The sample consists of about 74,000 distinct CDR3 sequences, roughly 69% of them appearing once. Input material: liver tumor tissue from sampling region 4. These receptors were collected from a man in his forties or fifties with primary liver carcinoma and hepatitis B virus infection. The conserved cysteine and the conserved F or W are not part of the CDR3 here.

CDR3 | J | V
ASSPRDRGQETQY | TRBJ2-5 | TRBV12-3/TRBV12-4
ASSLWTGMKVGANVQT | TRBJ2-6 | TRBV6-5
ASTCGERTYEQY | TRBJ2-7 | TRBV7-9
ASSEGQSGPSYEQY | TRBJ2-7 | TRBV6-1
ASSQLFLYEQY | TRBJ2-7 | TRBV4-2
ASSWGDSWSEQF | TRBJ2-1 | TRBV5-1
ANSVSYWDGELF | TRBJ2-2 | TRBV6-5
ASSQISASGTLAVSGELF | TRBJ2-2 | TRBV18
ANSMSTGGVYNEEF | TRBJ2-1 | TRBV11-2
SVDILGNSYEQY | TRBJ2-7 | TRBV29-1
ASNGAYGVTGGLF | TRBJ2-2 | TRBV11-2
ASSRGGGNHTEEQF | TRBJ2-1 | TRBV11-2
ASTLTSGYFSTYKQH | TRBJ2-7 | TRBV4-1
ASSSPGHPKSSGGYEQY | TRBJ2-7 | TRBV7-9
VISDGGGQETQY | TRBJ2-5 | TRBV10-3
ASRGSGLEPQH | TRBJ1-5 | TRBV6-5
ASTLKRTVLPYGYT | TRBJ1-2 | TRBV28
ASSLSYRGPAKQVRSYNEQL | TRBJ2-1 | TRBV11-2
GSKSRDSAHQETQY | TRBJ2-5 | TRBV11-2
ATSEFRDTGELF | TRBJ2-2 | TRBV24-1
ATDRGLGETQY | TRBJ2-5 | TRBV24-1
ASSLLRTLYNERF | TRBJ2-1 | TRBV5-6
ASNLWQSIEAF | TRBJ1-1 | TRBV7-9
ASSDSDRGIYGNEKLF | TRBJ1-4 | TRBV2
ASSVGLAGSLGETQY | TRBJ2-5 | TRBV11-2
ATFRQIGMGGANVLI | TRBJ2-6 | TRBV6-5
VSSLDLYEGELVYNEQF | TRBJ2-1 | TRBV11-3
ASSYTSGGGKNIQY | TRBJ2-4 | TRBV7-2
AGSSRDRGVEETQY | TRBJ2-5 | TRBV7-9
ASSLVQGGYGSNVLT | TRBJ2-6 | TRBV12-3/TRBV12-4
ASSIGGIGTEAF | TRBJ1-1 | TRBV7-8
ASGLEGSNTDTQY | TRBJ2-3 | TRBV12-5
AGSDGLAGGEQY | TRBJ2-7 | TRBV6-5
ASSRMDGMETQY | TRBJ2-5 | TRBV5-4
ASSWDRVFTGELF | TRBJ2-2 | TRBV4-1
ASSQGGAANTYEQY | TRBJ2-7 | TRBV14
ASSSYARTGGYQETQY | TRBJ2-5 | TRBV11-2
TSSRQGTGGDGNLPQH | TRBJ1-5 | TRBV4-1
AVSGSSGTSGRDTQY | TRBJ2-3 | TRBV10-3
ASRKKAGDTNEQF | TRBJ2-1 | TRBV6-1
ASKLAGSEQL | TRBJ2-1 | TRBV5-1
SASGRAVGYT | TRBJ1-2 | TRBV29-1
TAGGPSTDTQY | TRBJ2-3 | TRBV20-1
VSSRSLVGEYY | TRBJ2-7 | TRBV16
ATLSPELARDEQF | TRBJ2-1 | TRBV19
SSSPNLGTGRFNNEQF | TRBJ2-1 | TRBV18
ASSPGSRDEQF | TRBJ2-1 | TRBV14
TSTKRGYEQY | TRBJ2-7 | TRBV28
ASNSAAGGNGQF | TRBJ2-1 | TRBV11-2
ACSHNSDSNQPQH | TRBJ1-5 | TRBV4-2
ASSYRLARDFNEQF | TRBJ2-1 | TRBV11-2
ASSFRSGNTIY | TRBJ1-3 | TRBV6-6
ASNRQEGNEQF | TRBJ2-1 | TRBV4-2
ASSKRGLADNEQF | TRBJ2-1 | TRBV7-8
ASIMGQPQY | . | TRBV6-2/TRBV6-3
ASSATSGLPAGELF | TRBJ2-2 | TRBV11-2
ASSLMRGAEIQY | TRBJ2-5 | TRBV28
ASSLGGSRDTQY | TRBJ2-3 | TRBV2
SISESKAGADTQC | TRBJ2-3 | TRBV10-3
ASSQAGQGVMNTEAF | TRBJ1-1 | TRBV4-1